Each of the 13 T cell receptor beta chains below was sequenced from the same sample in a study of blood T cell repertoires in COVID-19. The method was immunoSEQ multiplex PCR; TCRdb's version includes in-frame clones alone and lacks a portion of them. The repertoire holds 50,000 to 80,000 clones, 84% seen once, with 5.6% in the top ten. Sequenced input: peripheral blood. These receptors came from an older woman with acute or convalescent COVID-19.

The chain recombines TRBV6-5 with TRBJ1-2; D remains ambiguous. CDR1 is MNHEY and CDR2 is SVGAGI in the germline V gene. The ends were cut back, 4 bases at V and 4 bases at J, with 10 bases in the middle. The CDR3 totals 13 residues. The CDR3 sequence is CASSSRWSYGYTF. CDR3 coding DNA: TGTGCCAGCAGTTCCCGATGGAGCTATGGCTACACCTTC.

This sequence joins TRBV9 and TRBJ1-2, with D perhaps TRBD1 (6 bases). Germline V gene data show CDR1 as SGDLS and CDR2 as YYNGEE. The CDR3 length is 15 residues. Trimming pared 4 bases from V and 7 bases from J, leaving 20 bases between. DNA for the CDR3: TGTGCCAGCAGCAACGTACAGGGCAGATCTGGTGGCTACACCTTC. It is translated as CASSNVQGRSGGYTF.

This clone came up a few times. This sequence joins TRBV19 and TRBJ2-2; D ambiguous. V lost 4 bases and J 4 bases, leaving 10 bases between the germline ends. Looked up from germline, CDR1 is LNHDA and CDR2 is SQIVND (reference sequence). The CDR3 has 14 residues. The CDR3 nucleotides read TGTGCCAGTAGTACAGGCAGGCCCACCGGGGAGCTGTTTTTT. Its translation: CASSTGRPTGELFF.

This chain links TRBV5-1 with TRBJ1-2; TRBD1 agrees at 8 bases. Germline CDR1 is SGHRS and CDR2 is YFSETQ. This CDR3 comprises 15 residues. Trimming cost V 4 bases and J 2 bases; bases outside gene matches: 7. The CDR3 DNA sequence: TGCGCCAGCAGCACTGGGACAGGAAACAACTATGGCTACACCTTC. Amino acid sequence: CASSTGTGNNYGYTF.

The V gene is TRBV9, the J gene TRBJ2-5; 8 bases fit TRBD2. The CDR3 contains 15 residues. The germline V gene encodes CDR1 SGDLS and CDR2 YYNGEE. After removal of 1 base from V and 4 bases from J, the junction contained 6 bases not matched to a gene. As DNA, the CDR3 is TGTGCCAGCAGCGTATACGGGGGGGCCGTAGAGACCCAGTACTTC. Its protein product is CASSVYGGAVETQYF.

The CDR3 DNA follows: TGTGCCAGCAGCAAAGCCCTAGCGGGGGCCCATTCACCCTACGAGCAGTACTTC. Translated: CASSKALAGAHSPYEQYF. The rearrangement uses TRBV21-1 and TRBJ2-7; the DNA was not used to check the table's D call, TRBD2. TRBV21-1 corresponds to a pseudogene. This CDR3 is built from 18 residues.

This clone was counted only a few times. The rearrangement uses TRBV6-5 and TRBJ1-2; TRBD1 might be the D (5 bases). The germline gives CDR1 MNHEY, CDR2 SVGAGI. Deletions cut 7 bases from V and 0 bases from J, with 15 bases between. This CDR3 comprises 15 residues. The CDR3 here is CASTREDTANYGYTF. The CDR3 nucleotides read TGTGCCAGCACCCGGGAGGACACTGCTAACTATGGCTACACCTTC.

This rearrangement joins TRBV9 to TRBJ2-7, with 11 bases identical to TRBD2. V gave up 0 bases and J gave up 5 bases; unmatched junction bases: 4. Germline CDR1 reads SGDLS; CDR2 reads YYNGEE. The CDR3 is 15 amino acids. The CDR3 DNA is TGTGCCAGCAGCGTAGTAGCGGGGGGGCAGAACGAGCAGTACTTC. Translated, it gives CASSVVAGGQNEQYF. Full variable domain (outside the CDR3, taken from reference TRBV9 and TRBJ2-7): DSGVTQTPKHLITATGQRVTLRCSPRSGDLSVYWYQQSLDQGLQFLIQYYNGEERAKGNILERFSAQQFPDLHSELNLSSLELGDSALYFCASSVVAGGQNEQYFGPGTRLTVT.

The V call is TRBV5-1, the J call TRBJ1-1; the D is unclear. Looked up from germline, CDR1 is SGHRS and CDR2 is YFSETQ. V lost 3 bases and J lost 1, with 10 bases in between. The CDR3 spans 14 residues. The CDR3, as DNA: TGCGCCAGCAGCTACCAAGATAGGAACACTGAAGCTTTCTTT. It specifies CASSYQDRNTEAFF.

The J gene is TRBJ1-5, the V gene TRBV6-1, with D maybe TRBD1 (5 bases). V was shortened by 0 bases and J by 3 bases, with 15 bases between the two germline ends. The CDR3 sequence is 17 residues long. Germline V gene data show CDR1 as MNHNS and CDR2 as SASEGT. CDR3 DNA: TGTGCCAGCAGTGAAGCGTACGAAGACAGACCCAATCAGCCCCAGCATTTT. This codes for CASSEAYEDRPNQPQHF.

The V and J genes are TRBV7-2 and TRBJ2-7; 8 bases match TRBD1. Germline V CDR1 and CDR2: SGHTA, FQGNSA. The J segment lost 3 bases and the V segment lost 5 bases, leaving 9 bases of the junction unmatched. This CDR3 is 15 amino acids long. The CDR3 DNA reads TGTGCCAGCAGCGTGGACAGGGCCCGTGGCTACGAGCAGTACTTC. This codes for CASSVDRARGYEQYF. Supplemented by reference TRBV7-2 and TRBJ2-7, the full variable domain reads GAGVSQSPSNKVTEKGKDVELRCDPISGHTALYWYRQSLGQGLEFLIYFQGNSAPDKSGLPSDRFSAERTGGSVSTLTIQRTQQEDSAVYLCASSVDRARGYEQYFGPGTRLTVT.

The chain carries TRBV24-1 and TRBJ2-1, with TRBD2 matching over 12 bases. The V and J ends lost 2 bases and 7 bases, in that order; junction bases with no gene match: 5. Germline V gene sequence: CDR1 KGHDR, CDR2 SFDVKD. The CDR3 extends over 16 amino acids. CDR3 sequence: CATSDSSGGAVNEQFF. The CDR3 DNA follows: TGTGCCACCAGTGATTCTAGCGGGGGGGCAGTGAATGAGCAGTTCTTC.

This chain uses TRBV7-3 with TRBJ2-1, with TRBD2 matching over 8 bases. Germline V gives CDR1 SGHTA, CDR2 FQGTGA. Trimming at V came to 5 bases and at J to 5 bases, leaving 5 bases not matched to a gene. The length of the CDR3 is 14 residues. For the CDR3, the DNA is TGTGCCAGCAGCCAGGGCGGGGGGAACAATGAGCAGTTCTTC. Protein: CASSQGGGNNEQFF.